The rows below give T cell receptor beta chains drawn from one sample of a study of naive and memory T cell subsets. TCRdb passed the UMI-ligation and nested PCR reads through MiXCR, listing each CDR3 protein once. The table records thousands of distinct CDR3 sequences, about 30% of them present only once. The sequencing sample was made of CD8+ TEMRA cells from blood. These receptors were taken from a human donor in good health. The CDR3 runs from the conserved cysteine through the conserved F or W. The D gene is left open where the match is weak.

v_call: TRBV27
cdr3_length: 21
j_call: TRBJ2-2
d_call: .
cdr3_aa: CASSLGLWTRTTSSNTGELFF

v_call: TRBV25-1
cdr3_length: 13
j_call: TRBJ1-4
d_call: .
cdr3_aa: CASSEPDGEKLFF

v_call: TRBV5-6
cdr3_length: 12
j_call: TRBJ1-6
d_call: .
cdr3_aa: CASQKGVFPLHF

v_call: TRBV4-2
cdr3_length: 15
j_call: TRBJ1-1
d_call: TRBD1
cdr3_aa: CASSTWTGSNTEAFF

v_call: TRBV7-8
cdr3_length: 14
j_call: TRBJ2-5
d_call: .
cdr3_aa: CASSRGVGQETQYF

v_call: TRBV2
cdr3_length: 14
j_call: TRBJ2-3
d_call: .
cdr3_aa: CASSPGQGADTQYF

v_call: TRBV7-3
cdr3_length: 13
j_call: TRBJ2-3
d_call: .
cdr3_aa: CASSPWITDTQYF

v_call: TRBV7-2
cdr3_length: 16
j_call: TRBJ2-3
d_call: TRBD2
cdr3_aa: CASSSRSGRATDTQYF

v_call: TRBV29-1
cdr3_length: 13
j_call: TRBJ1-1
d_call: .
cdr3_aa: CSVDGGATTEAFF

v_call: TRBV4-3
cdr3_length: 14
j_call: TRBJ1-1
d_call: .
cdr3_aa: CASSQGRERTEAFF

v_call: TRBV28
cdr3_length: 15
j_call: TRBJ1-3
d_call: .
cdr3_aa: CASSLSSTRGNTIYF

v_call: TRBV5-4
cdr3_length: 15
j_call: TRBJ2-3
d_call: .
cdr3_aa: CASSPSLDTTDTQYF

v_call: TRBV27
cdr3_length: 15
j_call: TRBJ2-1
d_call: .
cdr3_aa: CASSKYTSSYNEQFF

v_call: TRBV12-3/TRBV12-4
cdr3_length: 18
j_call: TRBJ2-3
d_call: TRBD2
cdr3_aa: CASSPGLAVHRGTDTQYF

v_call: TRBV18
cdr3_length: 14
j_call: TRBJ2-1
d_call: .
cdr3_aa: CASSLPGRNNEQFF

v_call: TRBV20-1
cdr3_length: 16
j_call: TRBJ2-1
d_call: .
cdr3_aa: CSAPRARGADFGEQFF